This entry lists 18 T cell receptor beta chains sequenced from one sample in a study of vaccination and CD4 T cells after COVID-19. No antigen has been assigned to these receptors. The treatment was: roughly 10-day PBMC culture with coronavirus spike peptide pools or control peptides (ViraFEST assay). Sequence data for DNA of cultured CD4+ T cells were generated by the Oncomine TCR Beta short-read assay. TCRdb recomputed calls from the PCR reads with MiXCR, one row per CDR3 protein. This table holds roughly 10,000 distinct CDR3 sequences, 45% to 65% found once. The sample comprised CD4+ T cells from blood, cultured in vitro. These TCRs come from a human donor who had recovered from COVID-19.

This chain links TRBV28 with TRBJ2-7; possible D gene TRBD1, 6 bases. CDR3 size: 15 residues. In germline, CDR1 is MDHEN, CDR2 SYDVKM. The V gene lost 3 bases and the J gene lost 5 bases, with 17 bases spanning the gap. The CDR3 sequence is CASSFLRTVVDEQYF. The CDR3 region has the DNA TGTGCCAGCAGTTTCCTCCGGACAGTCGTGGACGAGCAGTACTTC.

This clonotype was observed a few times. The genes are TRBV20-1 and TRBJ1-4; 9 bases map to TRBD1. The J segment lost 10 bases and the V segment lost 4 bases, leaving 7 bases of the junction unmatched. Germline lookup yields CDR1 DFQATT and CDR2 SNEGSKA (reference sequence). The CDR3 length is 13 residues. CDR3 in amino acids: CSANPGQGGKLFF. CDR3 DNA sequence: TGCAGTGCTAATCCGGGACAGGGTGGAAAACTGTTTTTT.

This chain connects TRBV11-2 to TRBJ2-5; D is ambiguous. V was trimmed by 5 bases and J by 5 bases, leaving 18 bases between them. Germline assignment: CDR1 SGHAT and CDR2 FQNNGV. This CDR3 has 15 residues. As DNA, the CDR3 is TGTGCCAGCAGCCCGTCCGGTTGGCCGGAGGAGACCCAGTACTTC. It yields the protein CASSPSGWPEETQYF.

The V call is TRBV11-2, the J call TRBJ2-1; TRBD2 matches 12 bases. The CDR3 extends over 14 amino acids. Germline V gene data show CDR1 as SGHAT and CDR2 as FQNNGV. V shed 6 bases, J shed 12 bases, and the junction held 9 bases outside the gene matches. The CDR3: CASSPWTSGMRQFF. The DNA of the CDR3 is TGTGCCAGCAGTCCATGGACTAGCGGGATGCGGCAGTTCTTC.

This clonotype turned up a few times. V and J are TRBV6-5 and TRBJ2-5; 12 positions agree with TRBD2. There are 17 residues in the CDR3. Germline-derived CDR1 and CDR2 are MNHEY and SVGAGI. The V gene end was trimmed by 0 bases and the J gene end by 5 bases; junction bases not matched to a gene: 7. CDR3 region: CASSYSASGRAGETQYF. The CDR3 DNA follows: TGTGCCAGCAGTTACTCGGCTAGCGGGAGGGCTGGCGAGACCCAGTACTTC.

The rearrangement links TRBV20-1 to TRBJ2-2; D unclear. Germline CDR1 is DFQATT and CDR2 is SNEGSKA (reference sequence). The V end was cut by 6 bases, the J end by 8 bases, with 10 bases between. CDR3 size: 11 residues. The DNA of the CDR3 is TGCAGTGCAGAGTCAGCGGGGGAGCTGTTTTTT. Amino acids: CSAESAGELFF.

Here the CDR3 reads CASSLRQGGNTEAFF. Here the CDR3 DNA reads TGTGCCAGCAGTTTACGACAGGGGGGGAACACTGAAGCTTTCTTT. The chain is built from TRBV12-3 or TRBV12-4 and TRBJ1-1, with 9 bases identical to TRBD1. The CDR3 is 15 residues long. With V trimmed by 2 bases and J by 1 base, 2 bases remained unmatched.

The CDR3 here is CSARDIQRESTGELFF. The CDR3 DNA reads TGCAGTGCTAGAGATATCCAGCGGGAGAGCACCGGGGAGCTGTTTTTT. This chain connects TRBV20-1 to TRBJ2-2; TRBD2 agrees at 8 bases. CDR3 size: 16 residues. From germline, CDR1 is DFQATT and CDR2 SNEGSKA (reference sequence). J gave up 4 bases and V 0 bases, and 7 bases lay outside the gene matches.

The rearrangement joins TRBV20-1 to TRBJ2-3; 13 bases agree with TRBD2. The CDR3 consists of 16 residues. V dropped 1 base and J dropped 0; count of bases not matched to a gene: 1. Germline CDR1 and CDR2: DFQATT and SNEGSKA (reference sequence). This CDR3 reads CSARAGLAGSTDTQYF. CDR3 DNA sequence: TGCAGTGCTAGAGCGGGACTAGCGGGGAGCACAGATACGCAGTATTTT.

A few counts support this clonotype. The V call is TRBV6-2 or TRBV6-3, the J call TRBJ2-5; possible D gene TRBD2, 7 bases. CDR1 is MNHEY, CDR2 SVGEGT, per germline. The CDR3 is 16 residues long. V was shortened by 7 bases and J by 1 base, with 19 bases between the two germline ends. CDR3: CASTSRTAGAQETQYF. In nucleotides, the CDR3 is TGTGCCAGCACCTCACGCACCGCGGGGGCCCAAGAGACCCAGTACTTC.

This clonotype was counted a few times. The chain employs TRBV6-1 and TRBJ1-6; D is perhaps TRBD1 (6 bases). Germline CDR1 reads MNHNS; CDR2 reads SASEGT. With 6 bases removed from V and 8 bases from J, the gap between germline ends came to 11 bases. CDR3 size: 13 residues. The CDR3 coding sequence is TGTGCCAGCAGACAGGGCGGAGATTCACCCCTCCACTTT. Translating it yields CASRQGGDSPLHF.

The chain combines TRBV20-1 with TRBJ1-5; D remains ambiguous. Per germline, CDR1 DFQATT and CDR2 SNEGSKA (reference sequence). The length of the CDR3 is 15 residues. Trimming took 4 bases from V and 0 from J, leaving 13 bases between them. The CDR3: CSAMSGRYSNQPQHF. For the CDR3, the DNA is TGCAGTGCTATGTCGGGCCGATATAGCAATCAGCCCCAGCATTTT.

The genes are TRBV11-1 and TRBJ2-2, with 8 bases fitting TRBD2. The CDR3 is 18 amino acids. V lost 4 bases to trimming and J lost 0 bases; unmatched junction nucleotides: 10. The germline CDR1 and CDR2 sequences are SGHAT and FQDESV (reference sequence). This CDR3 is CASSSGRGRNANTGELFF. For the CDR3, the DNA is TGTGCCAGCAGCTCAGGACGCGGGAGGAACGCGAACACCGGGGAGCTGTTTTTT.

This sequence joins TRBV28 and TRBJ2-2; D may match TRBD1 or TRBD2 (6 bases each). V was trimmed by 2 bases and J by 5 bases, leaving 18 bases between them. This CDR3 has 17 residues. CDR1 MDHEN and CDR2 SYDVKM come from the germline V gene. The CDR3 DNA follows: TGTGCCAGCAGTTTAACATTTGGGCAGGGGAGGACCGGGGAGCTGTTTTTT. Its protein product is CASSLTFGQGRTGELFF.

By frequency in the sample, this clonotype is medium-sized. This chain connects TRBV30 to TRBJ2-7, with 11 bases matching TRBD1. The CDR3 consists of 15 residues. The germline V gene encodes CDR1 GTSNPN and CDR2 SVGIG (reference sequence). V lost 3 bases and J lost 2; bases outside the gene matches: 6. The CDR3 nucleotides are TGTGCCTGGAGACGAGGACAGGGGGCAACCTACGAGCAGTACTTC. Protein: CAWRRGQGATYEQYF.

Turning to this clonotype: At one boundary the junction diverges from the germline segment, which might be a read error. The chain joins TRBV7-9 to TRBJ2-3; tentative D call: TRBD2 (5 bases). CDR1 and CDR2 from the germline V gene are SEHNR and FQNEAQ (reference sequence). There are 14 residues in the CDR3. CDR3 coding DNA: TGTGCCAGCAGCCTAACATCTAGCACAGATACGCAGTGTTTT. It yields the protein CASSLTSSTDTQCF.

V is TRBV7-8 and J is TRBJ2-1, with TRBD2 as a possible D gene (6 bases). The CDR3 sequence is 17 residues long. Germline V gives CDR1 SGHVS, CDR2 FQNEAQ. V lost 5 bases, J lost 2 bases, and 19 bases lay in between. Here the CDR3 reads CASSLGRRTATYNEQFF. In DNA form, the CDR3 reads TGTGCCAGCAGCCTGGGGAGGAGGACTGCAACCTACAATGAGCAGTTCTTC.

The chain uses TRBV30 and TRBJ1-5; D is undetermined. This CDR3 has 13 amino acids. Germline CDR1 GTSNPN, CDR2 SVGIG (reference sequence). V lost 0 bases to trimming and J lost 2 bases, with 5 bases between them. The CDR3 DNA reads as TGTGCCTGGAGTGTTGACGGCAATCAGCCCCAGCATTTT. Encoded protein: CAWSVDGNQPQHF.